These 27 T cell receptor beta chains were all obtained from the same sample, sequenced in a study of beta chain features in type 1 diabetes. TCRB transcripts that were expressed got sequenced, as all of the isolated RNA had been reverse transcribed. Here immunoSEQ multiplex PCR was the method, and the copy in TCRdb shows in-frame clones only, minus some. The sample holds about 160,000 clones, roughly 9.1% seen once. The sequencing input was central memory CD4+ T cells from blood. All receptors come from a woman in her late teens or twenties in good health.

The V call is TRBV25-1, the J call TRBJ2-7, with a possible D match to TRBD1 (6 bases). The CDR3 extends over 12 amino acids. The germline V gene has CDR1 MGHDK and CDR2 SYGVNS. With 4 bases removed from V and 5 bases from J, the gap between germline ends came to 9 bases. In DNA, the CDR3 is TGTGCCAGCAGTGGGTGGGGGCACGAGCAGTACTTC. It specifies CASSGWGHEQYF.

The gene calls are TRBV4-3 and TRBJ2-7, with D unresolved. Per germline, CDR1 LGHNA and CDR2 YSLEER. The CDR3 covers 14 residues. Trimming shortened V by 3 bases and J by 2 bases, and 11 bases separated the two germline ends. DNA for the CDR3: TGCGCCAGCAGCCAGGGCTCGGCCGCCTACGAGCAGTACTTC. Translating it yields CASSQGSAAYEQYF.

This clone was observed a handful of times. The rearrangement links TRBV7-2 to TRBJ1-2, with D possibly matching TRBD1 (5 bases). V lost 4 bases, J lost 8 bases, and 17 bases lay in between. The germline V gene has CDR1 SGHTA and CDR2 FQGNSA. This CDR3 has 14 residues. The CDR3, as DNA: TGTGCCAGCAGCTCGGCGTGGACAAGAGTGGGCTACACCTTC. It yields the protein CASSSAWTRVGYTF.

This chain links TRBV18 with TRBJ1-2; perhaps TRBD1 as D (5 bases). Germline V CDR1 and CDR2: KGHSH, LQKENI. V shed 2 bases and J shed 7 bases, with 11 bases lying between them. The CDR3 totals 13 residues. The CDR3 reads CASSPDSRSGYTF. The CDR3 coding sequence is TGTGCCAGCTCACCAGACAGCCGAAGTGGCTACACCTTC.

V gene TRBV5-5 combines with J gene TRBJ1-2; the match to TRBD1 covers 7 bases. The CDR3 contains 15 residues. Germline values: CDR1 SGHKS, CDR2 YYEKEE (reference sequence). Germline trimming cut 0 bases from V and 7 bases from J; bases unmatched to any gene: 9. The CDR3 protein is CASSLAGTVLFGYTF. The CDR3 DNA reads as TGTGCCAGCAGCTTGGCTGGGACAGTCCTCTTTGGCTACACCTTC.

CDR3 protein: CASSLTSGSSGANVLTF. In nucleotides, the CDR3 is TGTGCCAGCAGCTTAACTAGCGGGAGTTCTGGGGCCAACGTCCTGACTTTC. The chain carries TRBV11-2 and TRBJ2-6; 11 nucleotides align to TRBD2. CDR3 length: 17 amino acids. Trimming cost V 2 bases and J 1 base; bases outside gene matches: 1. Germline V gene lookup returns CDR1 SGHAT and CDR2 FQNNGV.

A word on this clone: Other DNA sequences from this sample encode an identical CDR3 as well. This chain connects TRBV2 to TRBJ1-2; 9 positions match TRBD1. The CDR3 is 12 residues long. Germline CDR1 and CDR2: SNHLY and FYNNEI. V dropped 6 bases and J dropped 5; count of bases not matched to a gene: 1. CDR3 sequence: CASSGQGYGYTF. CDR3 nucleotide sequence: TGTGCCAGCAGCGGACAGGGGTATGGCTACACCTTC.

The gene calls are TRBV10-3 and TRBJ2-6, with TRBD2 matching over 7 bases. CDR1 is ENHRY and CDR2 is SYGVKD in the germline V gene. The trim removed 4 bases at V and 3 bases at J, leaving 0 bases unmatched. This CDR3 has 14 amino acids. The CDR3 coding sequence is TGTGCCATCAGTGCGGGAGGTGGGGCCAACGTCCTGACTTTC. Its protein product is CAISAGGGANVLTF.

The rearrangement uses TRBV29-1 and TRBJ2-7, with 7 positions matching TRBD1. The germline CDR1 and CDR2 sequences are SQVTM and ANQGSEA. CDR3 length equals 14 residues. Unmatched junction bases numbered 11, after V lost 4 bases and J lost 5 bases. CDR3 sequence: CSVGPLTGLNEQYF. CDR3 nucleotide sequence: TGCAGCGTTGGGCCACTGACAGGGTTAAACGAGCAGTACTTC.

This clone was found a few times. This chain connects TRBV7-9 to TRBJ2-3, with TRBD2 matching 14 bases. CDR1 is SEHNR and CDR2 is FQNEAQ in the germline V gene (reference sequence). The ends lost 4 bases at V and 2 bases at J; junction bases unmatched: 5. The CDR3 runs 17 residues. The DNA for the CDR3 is TGTGCCAGCAGCTGGGGGACTAGCGGGGGAGTCACAGATACGCAGTATTTT. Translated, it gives CASSWGTSGGVTDTQYF.

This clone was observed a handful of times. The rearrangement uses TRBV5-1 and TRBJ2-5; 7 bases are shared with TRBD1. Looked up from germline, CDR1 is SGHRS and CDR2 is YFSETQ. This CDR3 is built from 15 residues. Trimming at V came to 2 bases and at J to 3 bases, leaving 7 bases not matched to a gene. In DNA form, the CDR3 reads TGCGCCAGCAGCTTATTCAGTACAGGGGAAGAGACCCAGTACTTC. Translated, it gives CASSLFSTGEETQYF.

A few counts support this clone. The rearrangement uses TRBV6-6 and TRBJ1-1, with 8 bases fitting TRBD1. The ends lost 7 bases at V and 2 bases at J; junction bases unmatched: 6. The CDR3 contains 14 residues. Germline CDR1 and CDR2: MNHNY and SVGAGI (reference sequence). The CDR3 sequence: CASKTDRVNTEAFF. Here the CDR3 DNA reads TGTGCCAGCAAAACGGACAGGGTCAACACTGAAGCTTTCTTT.

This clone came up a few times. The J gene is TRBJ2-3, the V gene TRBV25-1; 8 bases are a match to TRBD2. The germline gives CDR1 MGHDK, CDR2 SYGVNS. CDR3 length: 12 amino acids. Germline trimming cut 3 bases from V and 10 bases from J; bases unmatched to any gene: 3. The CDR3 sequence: CASSDSGGAQYF. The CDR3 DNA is TGTGCCAGCAGTGACTCCGGGGGGGCGCAGTATTTT.

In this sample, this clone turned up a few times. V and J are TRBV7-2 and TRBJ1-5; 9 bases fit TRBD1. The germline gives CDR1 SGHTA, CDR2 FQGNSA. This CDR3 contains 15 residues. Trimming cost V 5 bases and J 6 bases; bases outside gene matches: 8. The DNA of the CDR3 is TGTGCCAGCAGCGCGGGACAGGGCGCCGGTCAGCCCCAGCATTTT. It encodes CASSAGQGAGQPQHF.

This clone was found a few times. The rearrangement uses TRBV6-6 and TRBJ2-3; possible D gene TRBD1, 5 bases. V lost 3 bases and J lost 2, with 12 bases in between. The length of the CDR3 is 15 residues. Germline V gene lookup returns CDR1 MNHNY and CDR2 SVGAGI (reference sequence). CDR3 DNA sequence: TGTGCCAGCAGTTATCTTGGCAGGGACACAGATACGCAGTATTTT. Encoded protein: CASSYLGRDTDTQYF.

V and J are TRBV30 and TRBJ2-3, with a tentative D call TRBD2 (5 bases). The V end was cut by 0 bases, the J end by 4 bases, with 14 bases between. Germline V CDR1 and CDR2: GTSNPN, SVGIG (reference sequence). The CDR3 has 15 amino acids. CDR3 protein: CAWSVLSRLSDTQYF. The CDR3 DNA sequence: TGTGCCTGGAGTGTCCTCTCCCGACTATCAGATACGCAGTATTTT.

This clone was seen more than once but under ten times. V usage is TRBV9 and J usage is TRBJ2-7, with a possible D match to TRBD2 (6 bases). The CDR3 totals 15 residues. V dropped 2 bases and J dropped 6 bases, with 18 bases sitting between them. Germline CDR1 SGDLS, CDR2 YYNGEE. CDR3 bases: TGTGCCAGCAGCGTCGTGGACTACCTCTCGGGCGAGCAGTACTTC. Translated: CASSVVDYLSGEQYF.

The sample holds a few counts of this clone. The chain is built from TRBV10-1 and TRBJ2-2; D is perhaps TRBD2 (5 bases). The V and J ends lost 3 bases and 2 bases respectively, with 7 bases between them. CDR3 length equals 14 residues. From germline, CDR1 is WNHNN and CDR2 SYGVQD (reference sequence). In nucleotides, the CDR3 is TGCGCCAGCAGTGAACTAGAAAACACCGGGGAGCTGTTTTTT. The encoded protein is CASSELENTGELFF.

For the CDR3, the DNA is TGTGCCAGCAGCTCGACTTACGAGCAGTACTTC. Its translation: CASSSTYEQYF. The V and J genes are TRBV7-2 and TRBJ2-7; D ambiguous. The CDR3 spans 11 residues. The V end lost 4 bases, the J end lost 4 bases, and 5 bases lay between the germline ends. From germline, CDR1 is SGHTA and CDR2 FQGNSA.

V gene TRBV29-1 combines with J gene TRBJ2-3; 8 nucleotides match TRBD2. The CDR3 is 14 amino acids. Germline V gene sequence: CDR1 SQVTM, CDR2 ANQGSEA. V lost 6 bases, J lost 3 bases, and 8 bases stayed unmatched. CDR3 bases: TGCAGCGTGAAAGCGGGGGCCGCAACAGATACGCAGTATTTT. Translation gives CSVKAGAATDTQYF.

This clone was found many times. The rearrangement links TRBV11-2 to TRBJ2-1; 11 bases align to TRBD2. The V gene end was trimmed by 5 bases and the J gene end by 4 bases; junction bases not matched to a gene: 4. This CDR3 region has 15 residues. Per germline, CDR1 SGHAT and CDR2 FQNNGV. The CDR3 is CASSVTSGVYNEQFF. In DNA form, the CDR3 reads TGTGCCAGCAGCGTGACTAGCGGGGTGTACAATGAGCAGTTCTTC.

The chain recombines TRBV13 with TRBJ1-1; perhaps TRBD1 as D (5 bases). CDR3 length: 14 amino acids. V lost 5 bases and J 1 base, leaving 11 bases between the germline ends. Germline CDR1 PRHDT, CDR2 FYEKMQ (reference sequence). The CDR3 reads CASSLLGQNTEAFF. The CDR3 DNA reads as TGTGCCAGCAGCCTGCTGGGGCAGAACACTGAAGCTTTCTTT.

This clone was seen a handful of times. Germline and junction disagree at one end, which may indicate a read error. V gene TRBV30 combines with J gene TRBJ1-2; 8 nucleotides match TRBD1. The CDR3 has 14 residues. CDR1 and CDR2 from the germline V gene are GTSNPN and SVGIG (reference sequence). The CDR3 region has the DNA TGTGCCTGGAGTGTACTAGGACAGGGAGCCTCGGGACTCTTC. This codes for CAWSVLGQGASGLF.

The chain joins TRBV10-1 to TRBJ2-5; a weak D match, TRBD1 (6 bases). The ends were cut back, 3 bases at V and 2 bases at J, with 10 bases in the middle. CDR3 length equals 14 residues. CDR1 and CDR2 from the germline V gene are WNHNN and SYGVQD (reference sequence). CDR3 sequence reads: CASSDGQSQETQYF. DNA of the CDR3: TGCGCCAGCAGTGACGGACAGTCTCAAGAGACCCAGTACTTC.

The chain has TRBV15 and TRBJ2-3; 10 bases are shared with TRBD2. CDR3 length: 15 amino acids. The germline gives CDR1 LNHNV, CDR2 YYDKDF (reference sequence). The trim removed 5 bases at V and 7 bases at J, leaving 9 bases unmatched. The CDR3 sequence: CATSWLAGGSNTQYF. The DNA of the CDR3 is TGTGCCACCAGCTGGTTAGCGGGGGGTTCGAATACGCAGTATTTT.

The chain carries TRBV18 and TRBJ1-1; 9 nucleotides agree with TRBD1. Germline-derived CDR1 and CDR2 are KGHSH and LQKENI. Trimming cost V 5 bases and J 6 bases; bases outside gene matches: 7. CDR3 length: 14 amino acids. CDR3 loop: CASSMPDRGPEAFF. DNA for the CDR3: TGTGCCAGCTCAATGCCGGACAGGGGTCCTGAAGCTTTCTTT.

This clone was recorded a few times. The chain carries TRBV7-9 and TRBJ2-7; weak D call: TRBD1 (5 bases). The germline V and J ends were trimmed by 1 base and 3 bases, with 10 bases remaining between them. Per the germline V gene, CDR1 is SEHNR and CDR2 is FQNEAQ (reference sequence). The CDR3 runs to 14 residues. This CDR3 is CASSLGSRDYEQYF. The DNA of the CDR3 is TGTGCCAGCAGCTTAGGGTCCAGGGACTACGAGCAGTACTTC.